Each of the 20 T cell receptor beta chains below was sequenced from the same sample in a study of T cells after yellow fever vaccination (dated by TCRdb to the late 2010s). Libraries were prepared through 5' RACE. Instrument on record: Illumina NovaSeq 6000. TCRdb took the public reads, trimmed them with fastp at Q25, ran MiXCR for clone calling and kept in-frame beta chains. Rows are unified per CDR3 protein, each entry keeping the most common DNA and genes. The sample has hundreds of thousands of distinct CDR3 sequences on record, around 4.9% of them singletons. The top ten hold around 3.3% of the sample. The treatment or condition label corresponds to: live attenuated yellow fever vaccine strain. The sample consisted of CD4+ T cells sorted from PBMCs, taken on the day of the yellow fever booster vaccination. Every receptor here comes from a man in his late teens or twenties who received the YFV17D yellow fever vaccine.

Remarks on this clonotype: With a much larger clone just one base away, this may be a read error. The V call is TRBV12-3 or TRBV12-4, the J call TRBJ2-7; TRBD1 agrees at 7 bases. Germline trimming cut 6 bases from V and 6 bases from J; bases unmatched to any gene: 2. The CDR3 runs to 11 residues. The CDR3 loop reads CASRNRGEQYF. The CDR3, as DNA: TGTGCCAGCAGGAACAGGGGCGAGCAGTACTTC.

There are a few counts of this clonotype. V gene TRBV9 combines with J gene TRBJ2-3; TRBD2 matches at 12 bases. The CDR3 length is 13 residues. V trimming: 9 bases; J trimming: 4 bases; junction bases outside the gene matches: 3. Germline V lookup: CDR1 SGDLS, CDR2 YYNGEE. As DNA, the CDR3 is TGTGCCACTAGCGGGGGGGCCCCAGATACGCAGTATTTT. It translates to CATSGGAPDTQYF.

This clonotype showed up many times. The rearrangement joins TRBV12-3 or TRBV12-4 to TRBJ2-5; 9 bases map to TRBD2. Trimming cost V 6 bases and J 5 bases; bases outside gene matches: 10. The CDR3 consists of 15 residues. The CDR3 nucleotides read TGTGCCAGCAGGGGTAGCGGGGGCCTATGGGAGACCCAGTACTTC. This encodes CASRGSGGLWETQYF.

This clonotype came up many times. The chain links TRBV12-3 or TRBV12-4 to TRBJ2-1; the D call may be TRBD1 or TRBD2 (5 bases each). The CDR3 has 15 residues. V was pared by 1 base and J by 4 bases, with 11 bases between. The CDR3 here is CASSLDRWGYNEQFF. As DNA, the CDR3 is TGTGCCAGCAGTTTAGACAGGTGGGGGTACAATGAGCAGTTCTTC.

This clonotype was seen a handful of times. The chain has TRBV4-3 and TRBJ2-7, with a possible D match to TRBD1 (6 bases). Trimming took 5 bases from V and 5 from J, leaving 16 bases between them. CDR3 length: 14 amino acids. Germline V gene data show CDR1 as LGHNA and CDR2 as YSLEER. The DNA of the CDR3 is TGCGCCAGCAGCTCCCGACAGGTCGGGGACGAGCAGTACTTC. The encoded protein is CASSSRQVGDEQYF.

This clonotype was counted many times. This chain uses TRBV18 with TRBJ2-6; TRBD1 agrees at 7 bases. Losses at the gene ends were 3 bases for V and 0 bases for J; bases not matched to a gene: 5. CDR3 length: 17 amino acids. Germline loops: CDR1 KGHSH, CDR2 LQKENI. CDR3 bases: TGTGCCAGCTCACCTTGGACAGGACGCTCTGGGGCCAACGTCCTGACTTTC. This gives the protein CASSPWTGRSGANVLTF.

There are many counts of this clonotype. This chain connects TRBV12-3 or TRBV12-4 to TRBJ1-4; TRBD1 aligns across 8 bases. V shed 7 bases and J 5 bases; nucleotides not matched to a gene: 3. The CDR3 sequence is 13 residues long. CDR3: CASTRQGNEKLFF. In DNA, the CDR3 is TGTGCCAGCACTCGACAGGGGAATGAAAAACTGTTTTTT.

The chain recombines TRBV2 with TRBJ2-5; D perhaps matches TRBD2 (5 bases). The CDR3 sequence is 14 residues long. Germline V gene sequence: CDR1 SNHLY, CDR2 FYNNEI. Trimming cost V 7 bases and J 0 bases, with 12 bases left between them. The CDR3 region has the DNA TGTGCCAGCAAGGCAGCGGATTACCAAGAGACCCAGTACTTC. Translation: CASKAADYQETQYF.

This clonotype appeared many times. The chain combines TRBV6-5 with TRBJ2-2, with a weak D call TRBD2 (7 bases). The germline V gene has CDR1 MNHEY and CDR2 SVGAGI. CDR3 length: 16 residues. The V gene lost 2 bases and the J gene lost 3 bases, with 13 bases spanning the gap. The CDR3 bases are TGTGCCAGCAGTTACGAGGGGGGGGCCGACACCGGGGAGCTGTTTTTT. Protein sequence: CASSYEGGADTGELFF.

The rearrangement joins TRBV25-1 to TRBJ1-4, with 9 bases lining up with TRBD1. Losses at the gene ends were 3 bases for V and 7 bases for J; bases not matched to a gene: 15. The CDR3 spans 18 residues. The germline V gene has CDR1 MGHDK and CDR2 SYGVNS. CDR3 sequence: CASSDVGQGTGLIEKLFF. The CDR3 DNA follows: TGTGCCAGCAGTGATGTTGGACAGGGGACCGGCTTGATTGAAAAACTGTTTTTT.

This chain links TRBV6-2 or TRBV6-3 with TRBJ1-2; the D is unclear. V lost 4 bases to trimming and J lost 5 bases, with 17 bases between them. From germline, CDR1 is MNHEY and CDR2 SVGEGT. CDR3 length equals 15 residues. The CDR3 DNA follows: TGTGCCAGCAGTTCGACCCTTAACCTCGGGTATGGCTACACCTTC. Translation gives CASSSTLNLGYGYTF.

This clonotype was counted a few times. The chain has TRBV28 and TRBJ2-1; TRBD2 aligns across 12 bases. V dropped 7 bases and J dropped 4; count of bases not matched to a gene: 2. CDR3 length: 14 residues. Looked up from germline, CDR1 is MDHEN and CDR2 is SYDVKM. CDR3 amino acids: CASTTSGGYNEQFF. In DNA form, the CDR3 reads TGTGCCAGCACGACTAGCGGGGGTTACAATGAGCAGTTCTTC.

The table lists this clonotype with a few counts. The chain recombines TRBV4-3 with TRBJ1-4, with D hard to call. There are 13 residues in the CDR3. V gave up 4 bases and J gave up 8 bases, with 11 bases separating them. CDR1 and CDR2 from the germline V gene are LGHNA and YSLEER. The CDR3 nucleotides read TGCGCCAGCAGCCGCCCCGGGGTAGAAAAACTGTTTTTT. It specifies CASSRPGVEKLFF.

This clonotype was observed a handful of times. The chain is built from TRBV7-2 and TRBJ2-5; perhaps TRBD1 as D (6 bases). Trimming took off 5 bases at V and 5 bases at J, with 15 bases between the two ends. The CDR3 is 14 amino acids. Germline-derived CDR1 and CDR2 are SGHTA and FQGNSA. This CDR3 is CASSPSRGLETQYF. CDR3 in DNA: TGTGCCAGCAGCCCCTCCAGGGGCCTGGAGACCCAGTACTTC. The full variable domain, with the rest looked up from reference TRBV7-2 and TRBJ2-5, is GAGVSQSPSNKVTEKGKDVELRCDPISGHTALYWYRQSLGQGLEFLIYFQGNSAPDKSGLPSDRFSAERTGGSVSTLTIQRTQQEDSAVYLCASSPSRGLETQYFGPGTRLLVL.

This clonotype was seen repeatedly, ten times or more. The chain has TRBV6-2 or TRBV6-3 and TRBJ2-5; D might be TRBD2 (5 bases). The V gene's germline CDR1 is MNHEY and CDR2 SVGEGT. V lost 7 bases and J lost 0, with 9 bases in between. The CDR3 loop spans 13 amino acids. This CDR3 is CASTERNQETQYF. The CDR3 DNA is TGTGCCAGCACGGAGCGGAACCAAGAGACCCAGTACTTC.

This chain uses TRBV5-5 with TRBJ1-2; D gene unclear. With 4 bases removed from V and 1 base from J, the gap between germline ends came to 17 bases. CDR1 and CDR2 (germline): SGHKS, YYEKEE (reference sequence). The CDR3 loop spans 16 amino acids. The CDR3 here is CASSGPGRSHNYGYTF. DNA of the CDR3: TGTGCCAGCAGCGGCCCCGGGAGGAGTCATAACTATGGCTACACCTTC. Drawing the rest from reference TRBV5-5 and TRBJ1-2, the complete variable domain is DAGVTQSPTHLIKTRGQQVTLRCSPISGHKSVSWYQQVLGQGPQFIFQYYEKEERGRGNFPDRFSARQFPNYSSELNVNALLLGDSALYLCASSGPGRSHNYGYTFGSGTRLTVV.

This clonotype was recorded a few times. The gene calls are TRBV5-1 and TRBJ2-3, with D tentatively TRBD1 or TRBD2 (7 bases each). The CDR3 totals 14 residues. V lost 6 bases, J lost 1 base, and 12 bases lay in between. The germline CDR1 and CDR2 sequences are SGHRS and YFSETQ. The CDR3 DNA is TGCGCCAGCACCCCAGGGGGGGGCACAGATACGCAGTATTTT. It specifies CASTPGGGTDTQYF.

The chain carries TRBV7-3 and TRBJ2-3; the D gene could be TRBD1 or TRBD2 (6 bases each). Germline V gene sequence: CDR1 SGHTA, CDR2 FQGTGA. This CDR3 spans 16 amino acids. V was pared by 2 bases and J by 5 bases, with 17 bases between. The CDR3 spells CASSLGGRGAIDTQYF. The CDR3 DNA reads TGTGCCAGCAGCTTAGGGGGTAGGGGGGCTATAGATACGCAGTATTTT.

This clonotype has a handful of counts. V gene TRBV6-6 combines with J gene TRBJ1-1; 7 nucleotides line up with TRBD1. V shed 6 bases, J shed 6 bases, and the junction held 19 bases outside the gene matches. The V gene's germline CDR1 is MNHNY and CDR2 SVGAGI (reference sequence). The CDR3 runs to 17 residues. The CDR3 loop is CASSRIPDPLGTAEAFF. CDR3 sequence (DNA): TGTGCCAGCAGCCGGATCCCCGACCCCCTGGGGACAGCTGAAGCTTTCTTT.

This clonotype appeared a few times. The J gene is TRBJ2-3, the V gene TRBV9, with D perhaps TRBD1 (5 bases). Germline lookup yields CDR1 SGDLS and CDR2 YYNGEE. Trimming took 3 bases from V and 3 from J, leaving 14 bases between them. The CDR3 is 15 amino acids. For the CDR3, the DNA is TGTGCCAGCAGCGGTCCCAGGGAATTGACAGATACGCAGTATTTT. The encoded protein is CASSGPRELTDTQYF.